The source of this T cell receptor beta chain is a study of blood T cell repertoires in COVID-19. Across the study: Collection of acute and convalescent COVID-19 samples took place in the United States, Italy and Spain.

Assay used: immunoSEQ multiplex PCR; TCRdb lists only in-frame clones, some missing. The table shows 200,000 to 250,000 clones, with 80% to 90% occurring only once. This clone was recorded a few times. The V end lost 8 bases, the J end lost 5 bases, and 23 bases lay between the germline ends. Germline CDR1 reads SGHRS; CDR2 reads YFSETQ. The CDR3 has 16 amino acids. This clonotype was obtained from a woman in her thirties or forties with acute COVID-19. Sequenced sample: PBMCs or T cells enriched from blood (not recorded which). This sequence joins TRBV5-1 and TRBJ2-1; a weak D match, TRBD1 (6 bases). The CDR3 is CASQTSPGTTNNEQFF. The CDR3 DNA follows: TGCGCCAGTCAAACCTCACCCGGGACAACAAACAATGAGCAGTTCTTC.